This TCR beta chain was captured by sequencing in a study of type 1 regulatory T cells. Study at large: This in vitro CD4 product, T-allo10, is enriched for Tr1 cells and alloantigen-specific. General study points: Compared with non-type 1 regulatory T cells, type 1 regulatory T cells showed a more restricted TCR repertoire.

TCRdb re-called the reads with MiXCR, one entry per CDR3 protein. Of about 62,000 distinct CDR3 sequences listed, less than 65% are singletons. The germline V gene has CDR1 MDHEN and CDR2 SYDVKM. Losses at the gene ends were 6 bases for V and 2 bases for J; bases not matched to a gene: 16. The CDR3 runs 20 residues. Turning to this clonotype: Its antigen is not identified.

The clonotype was recovered from a human donor in good health. The sequenced sample was cultured non-Tr1 T cells, either the whole culture or a sorted T cell fraction (not recorded which). The chain carries TRBV28 and TRBJ2-6; 10 nucleotides match TRBD1. CDR3 sequence (DNA): TGTGCCAGCAGAGAAATACTAAAGGGACAGGGGTTCACTGGGGCCAACGTCCTGACTTTC. Translated: CASREILKGQGFTGANVLTF.